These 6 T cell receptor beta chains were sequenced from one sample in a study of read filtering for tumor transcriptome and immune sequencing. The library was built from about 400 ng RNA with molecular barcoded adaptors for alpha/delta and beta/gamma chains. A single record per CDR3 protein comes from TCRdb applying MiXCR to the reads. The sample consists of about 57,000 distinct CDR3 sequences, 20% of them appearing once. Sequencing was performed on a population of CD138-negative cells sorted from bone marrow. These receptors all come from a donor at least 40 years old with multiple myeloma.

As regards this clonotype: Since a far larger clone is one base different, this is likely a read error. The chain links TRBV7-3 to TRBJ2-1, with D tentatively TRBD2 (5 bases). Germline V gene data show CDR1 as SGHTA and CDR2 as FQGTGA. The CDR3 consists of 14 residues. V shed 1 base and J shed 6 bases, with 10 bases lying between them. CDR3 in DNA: TGTGCCAGCAGCTTAAGGAGGAGCACCAATGAGCAGTTCTTC. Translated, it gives CASSLRRSTNEQFF.

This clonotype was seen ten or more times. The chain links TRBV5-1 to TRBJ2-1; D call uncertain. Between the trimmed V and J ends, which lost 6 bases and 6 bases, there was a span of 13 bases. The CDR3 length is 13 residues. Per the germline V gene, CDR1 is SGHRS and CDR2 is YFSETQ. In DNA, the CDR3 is TGCGCCAGCACGGTTAGGAACGGCAATGAGCAGTTCTTC. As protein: CASTVRNGNEQFF.

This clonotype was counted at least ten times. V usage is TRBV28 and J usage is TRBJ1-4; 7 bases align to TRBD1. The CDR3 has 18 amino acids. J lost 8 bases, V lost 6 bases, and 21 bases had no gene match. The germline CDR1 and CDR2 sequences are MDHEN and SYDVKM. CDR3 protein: CASSPYTGTVPGVEKLFF. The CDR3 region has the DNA TGTGCCAGCAGCCCGTATACCGGGACAGTGCCTGGAGTAGAAAAACTGTTTTTT.

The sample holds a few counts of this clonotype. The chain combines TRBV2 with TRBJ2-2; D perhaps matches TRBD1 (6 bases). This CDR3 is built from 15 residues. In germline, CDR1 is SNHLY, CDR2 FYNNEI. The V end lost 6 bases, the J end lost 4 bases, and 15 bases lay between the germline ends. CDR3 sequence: CASSLQGSGTGELFF. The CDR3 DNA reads TGTGCCAGCAGCTTACAGGGATCGGGCACCGGGGAGCTGTTTTTT.

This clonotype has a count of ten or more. The CDR3 coding sequence is TGCGCCAGCAGCAATCTCCGTAGGACTAGCTCCAATGAGCAGTTCTTC. Protein: CASSNLRRTSSNEQFF. The chain is built from TRBV5-1 and TRBJ2-1; 8 positions match TRBD2. Trimming took 4 bases from V and 6 from J; bases not matched to a gene: 12. The CDR3 sequence is 16 residues long. The germline V gene has CDR1 SGHRS and CDR2 YFSETQ. The whole variable domain, filled in from reference TRBV5-1 and TRBJ2-1, reads KAGVTQTPRYLIKTRGQQVTLSCSPISGHRSVSWYQQTPGQGLQFLFEYFSETQRNKGNFPGRFSGRQFSNSRSEMNVSTLELGDSALYLCASSNLRRTSSNEQFFGPGTRLTVL.

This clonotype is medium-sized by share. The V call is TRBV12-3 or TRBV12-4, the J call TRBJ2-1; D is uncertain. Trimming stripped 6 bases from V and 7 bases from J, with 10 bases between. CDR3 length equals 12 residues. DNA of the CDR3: TGTGCCAGCAGCCACGGGTCGAATGAGCAGTTCTTC. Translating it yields CASSHGSNEQFF.